A single T cell receptor beta chain is shown here with its context. Its cognate antigen has yet to be identified. Base qualities are not recorded, but no much larger clone differs from it by a single base. These data belong to a study of liver allograft versus peripheral blood T cells (dated by TCRdb to about 2020). In terms of the full investigation: The study compared the T cell receptor repertoires present in transplanted livers with the repertoires present in the peripheral blood of liver transplant recipients. On the study overall, not on this receptor specifically: According to the report, the T cell receptor repertoires detected in peripheral blood were different from the repertoires found inside liver allografts.

Sequencing took place on an Illumina MiSeq. The public reads were reanalyzed by TCRdb: fastp trimming at Q25, MiXCR alignment, in-frame beta chains only. Rows merge per CDR3 protein into single entries with the most common DNA and genes. Within this sample are roughly 6,700 distinct CDR3 sequences, with around 18% of them counted one time only. The top ten hold roughly 54% of the sample. CDR1 and CDR2 are read off the germline V gene (reference sequence) as GTSNPN and SVGIG. Including cysteine and phenylalanine, the CDR3 has 11 amino acids. Only the CDR3 DNA stays, 33 bases, in frame from base 1. The junction carries 10 bases between V and J, which are trimmed by 1 base and 10 bases respectively.

This receptor chain uses TRBV30 and TRBJ1-1; TRBD1 is a weak D gene call, 5 bases matching. The TCR was taken from a human patient who had a liver transplant. Following transplantation, part of the T cell population may be supplied by the graft donor rather than the patient. DNA sequence: TGTGCCTGGAGTGCCCACGGGGGAGCTTTCTTT. Its protein product is CAWSAHGGAFF. Supplemented by the reference TRBV30 and TRBJ1-1 proteins around the CDR3, the complete variable domain is SQTIHQWPATLVQPVGSPLSLECTVEGTSNPNLYWYRQAAGRGLQLLFYSVGIGQISSEVPQNLSASRPQDRQFILSSKKLLLSDSGFYLCAWSAHGGAFFGQGTRLTVV.